The rows below give T cell receptor beta chains drawn from one sample of a study of blood T cell repertoires in COVID-19. The assay was immunoSEQ multiplex PCR, and TCRdb's table has in-frame clones only and misses some. In the table there are around 150,000 clones, roughly 90% of which are singletons. The specimen sequenced was PBMCs or T cells enriched from blood (not recorded which). These receptors all come from a woman aged 45-60 years who had recovered from COVID-19. The CDR3 runs from the conserved cysteine through the conserved F or W.

TRBV19	TRBJ1-2	CASSWRLTDYGYTF
TRBV3-1/TRBV3-2	TRBJ2-3	CASSQPNPGQGKDTQYF
TRBV4-2	TRBJ1-5	CASSHLGQSGQPQHF
TRBV30	TRBJ1-2	CARSLKPQGDPVAGYGYTF
TRBV2	TRBJ2-1	CASDELAGGYEQFF
TRBV6-2/TRBV6-3	TRBJ2-3	CASSPLQGRDTQYF
TRBV2	TRBJ2-7	CASGTSGAYEQYF
TRBV4-3	TRBJ1-2	CASSQDLAGYVGYTF
TRBV11-1	TRBJ2-5	CASSFQKRWETQYF
TRBV27	TRBJ2-2	CASSSRLAVTGELFF
TRBV30	TRBJ1-5	CAWDHQGGQPQHF
TRBV4-1	TRBJ2-3	CASSQRGQGWADTQYF
TRBV12-3/TRBV12-4	TRBJ2-2	CAAGLLNTGELFF
TRBV7-6	TRBJ2-2	CASSPRLAGGPNTGELFF
TRBV6-4	TRBJ1-2	CASSPGQARGYTF
TRBV12-3/TRBV12-4	TRBJ2-7	CASSPRGDEQYF
TRBV28	TRBJ1-5	CASSLGGQGRRKPQHF
TRBV7-2	TRBJ1-6	CASSLGTANSPLHF
TRBV28	TRBJ2-3	CASPPSGGDTDTQYF
TRBV7-8	TRBJ1-1	CASSPRTGLYTEAFF
TRBV7-6	TRBJ2-5	CASSPGTSGETQYF
TRBV5-6	TRBJ2-6	CASSDLRGANVLTF
TRBV6-2/TRBV6-3	TRBJ2-5	CASSYGTSGGQETQYF
TRBV7-8	TRBJ2-3	CASSLSDRGFGTQYF
TRBV7-3	TRBJ1-1	CASSPEGGNQARSTEAFF
TRBV5-1	TRBJ2-7	CASSGQGGWEQYF
TRBV29-1	TRBJ2-7	CSVTGGAYEQYF
TRBV27	TRBJ2-6	CASSLLAGGPSGANVLTF